Following are 23 T cell receptor beta chains from one sample sequenced in a study of blood T cell repertoires in COVID-19. Profiled with immunoSEQ multiplex PCR; TCRdb holds only in-frame clones, not every one. This sample yields almost 250,000 clones, of which around nine tenths are seen a single time; under 2% belongs to the top ten. Specimen: peripheral blood. These receptors originate from a woman aged 55-70 years who had recovered from COVID-19.

The V call is TRBV3-1 (or the pseudogene TRBV3-2), the J call TRBJ2-7; D call uncertain. The CDR3 is 14 residues long. V was clipped by 4 bases and J by 5 bases, with 15 bases between them. Per germline, CDR1 LGHDT and CDR2 YNNKEL (reference sequence). DNA for the CDR3: TGTGCCAGCAGCCGACCAGGTAGTAATCACGAGCAGTACTTC. Its translation: CASSRPGSNHEQYF.

This chain links TRBV6-5 with TRBJ2-1; 8 bases align to TRBD1. Germline lookup yields CDR1 MNHEY and CDR2 SVGAGI. Trimming at V came to 2 bases and at J to 8 bases, leaving 8 bases not matched to a gene. This CDR3 has 15 residues. The CDR3 coding sequence is TGTGCCAGCAGTTACCCGCGACAGGGGCGCGATGAGCAGTTCTTC. Protein sequence: CASSYPRQGRDEQFF.

The chain is built from TRBV9 and TRBJ2-7; tentative D call: TRBD1 (6 bases). The V end was cut by 0 bases, the J end by 1 base, with 11 bases between. The germline gives CDR1 SGDLS, CDR2 YYNGEE. CDR3 length: 15 residues. CDR3 coding DNA: TGTGCCAGCAGCGTAGGACAGGACTTATCCTACGAGCAGTACTTC. Its translation: CASSVGQDLSYEQYF.

The CDR3 region has the DNA TGTGCCAGCAGCCAACTAGCGGGGGGCCTCTACAATGAGCAGTTCTTC. It specifies CASSQLAGGLYNEQFF. V and J are TRBV7-2 and TRBJ2-1, with 12 positions matching TRBD2. Germline V gene sequence: CDR1 SGHTA, CDR2 FQGNSA. The CDR3 runs 16 residues. V was pared by 5 bases and J by 3 bases, with 5 bases of the junction left unmatched. Looking up the rest from reference TRBV7-2 and TRBJ2-1 gives the full variable domain: GAGVSQSPSNKVTEKGKDVELRCDPISGHTALYWYRQSLGQGLEFLIYFQGNSAPDKSGLPSDRFSAERTGGSVSTLTIQRTQQEDSAVYLCASSQLAGGLYNEQFFGPGTRLTVL.

The rearrangement links TRBV4-3 to TRBJ2-2, with 13 positions matching TRBD2. CDR1 is LGHNA, CDR2 YSLEER, per germline. V gave up 0 bases and J gave up 3 bases; unmatched junction bases: 4. CDR3 length: 18 residues. CDR3 coding DNA: TGCGCCAGCAGCCAAGAGACTAGCGGGGGGCAAGACACCGGGGAGCTGTTTTTT. It is translated as CASSQETSGGQDTGELFF.

The J gene is TRBJ1-5, the V gene TRBV19, with D possibly matching TRBD1 (5 bases). Germline V lookup: CDR1 LNHDA, CDR2 SQIVND (reference sequence). V was trimmed by 5 bases and J by 5 bases, leaving 16 bases between them. This CDR3 contains 15 residues. The CDR3 nucleotides read TGTGCCAGTAGTCCCTCGGGGGGGGTTTATCAGCCCCAGCATTTT. It specifies CASSPSGGVYQPQHF.

This chain joins TRBV18 and TRBJ2-7, with a tentative D call TRBD1 (5 bases). V dropped 6 bases and J dropped 4 bases, with 10 bases sitting between them. From germline, CDR1 is KGHSH and CDR2 LQKENI. This CDR3 spans 12 amino acids. The CDR3 nucleotides are TGTGCCAGCTCCGTCGACAGATACGAGCAGTACTTC. It yields the protein CASSVDRYEQYF.

The rearrangement links TRBV5-1 to TRBJ2-1; 7 nucleotides match TRBD1. Looked up from germline, CDR1 is SGHRS and CDR2 is YFSETQ. V shed 0 bases and J 5 bases; nucleotides not matched to a gene: 5. CDR3 length equals 15 residues. CDR3 coding DNA: TGCGCCAGCAGCTTGGTACAGGGGAAAAACAATGAGCAGTTCTTC. Translating it yields CASSLVQGKNNEQFF.

This chain uses TRBV5-6 with TRBJ2-7; 8 bases match TRBD1. The CDR3 sequence is 14 residues long. From germline, CDR1 is SGHDT and CDR2 YYEEEE. The V gene end was trimmed by 10 bases and the J gene end by 5 bases; junction bases not matched to a gene: 14. This CDR3 is CAGGRAGGRNEQYF. As DNA, the CDR3 is TGTGCCGGTGGACGAGCAGGGGGCAGGAACGAGCAGTACTTC.

The V gene is TRBV5-1, the J gene TRBJ2-1; 7 bases map to TRBD1. V shed 2 bases, J shed 6 bases, and the junction held 8 bases outside the gene matches. This CDR3 is 15 amino acids long. CDR1 is SGHRS and CDR2 is YFSETQ in the germline V gene. The CDR3 DNA reads as TGCGCCAGCAGCTTACAGGGGATGGGAAGCAATGAGCAGTTCTTC. Translating gives CASSLQGMGSNEQFF.

The rearrangement links TRBV14 to TRBJ2-5; maybe TRBD2 (5 bases). Trimming cost V 0 bases and J 5 bases, with 7 bases left between them. CDR3 length: 13 residues. Germline-derived CDR1 and CDR2 are SGHDN and FVKESK. CDR3 DNA sequence: TGTGCCAGCAGCCAAGAGGCGGGTGAGACCCAGTACTTC. Its translation is CASSQEAGETQYF.

This clone was detected only once. V usage is TRBV6-5 and J usage is TRBJ1-1; tentatively, D is TRBD1 (6 bases). V was pared by 5 bases and J by 10 bases, with 23 bases between. The CDR3 has 15 residues. Germline CDR1 MNHEY, CDR2 SVGAGI. This chain's CDR3 is CASSRSSGGPGVAFF. CDR3 coding DNA: TGTGCCAGCAGTAGGTCCAGCGGGGGGCCTGGAGTAGCTTTCTTT.

This clone was seen more than once but under ten times. The rearrangement uses TRBV6-2 or TRBV6-3 and TRBJ2-2; tentative D call: TRBD1 (7 bases). Trimming removed 2 bases at V and 0 bases at J, with 10 bases between. The CDR3 is 16 amino acids. Germline V gives CDR1 MNHEY, CDR2 SVGEGT. CDR3 sequence: CASSYGGTANTGELFF. DNA for the CDR3: TGTGCCAGCAGTTACGGAGGGACAGCGAACACCGGGGAGCTGTTTTTT.

This clone was found once. The chain joins TRBV28 to TRBJ2-3; 15 bases agree with TRBD2. This CDR3 spans 19 amino acids. Trimming removed 4 bases from V and 0 bases from J; junction bases left unmatched: 8. The germline V gene has CDR1 MDHEN and CDR2 SYDVKM. CDR3 amino acids: CASSWGLAGGLGSTDTQYF. In DNA, the CDR3 is TGTGCCAGCAGTTGGGGACTAGCGGGGGGACTAGGGAGCACAGATACGCAGTATTTT.

This chain connects TRBV2 to TRBJ1-4; 8 bases map to TRBD1. V lost 6 bases to trimming and J lost 0 bases; unmatched junction nucleotides: 6. The germline CDR1 and CDR2 sequences are SNHLY and FYNNEI. This CDR3 contains 16 residues. DNA of the CDR3: TGTGCCAGCAGGAGGACAGGGAGTACAACTAATGAAAAACTGTTTTTT. Its translation: CASRRTGSTTNEKLFF.

This chain's CDR3 is CASSEGTAWYGYTF. CDR3 sequence (DNA): TGTGCCAGCAGCGAAGGGACAGCCTGGTATGGCTACACCTTC. J is TRBJ1-2 and V is TRBV7-9, with 7 bases fitting TRBD1. The V gene end was trimmed by 5 bases and the J gene end by 5 bases; junction bases not matched to a gene: 8. The CDR3 is 14 amino acids. Germline-derived CDR1 and CDR2 are SEHNR and FQNEAQ (reference sequence). The entire variable domain, with the rest obtained from reference TRBV7-9 and TRBJ1-2, is as follows: DTGVSQNPRHKITKRGQNVTFRCDPISEHNRLYWYRQTLGQGPEFLTYFQNEAQLEKSRLLSDRFSAERPKGSFSTLEIQRTEQGDSAMYLCASSEGTAWYGYTFGSGTRLTVV.

The V and J genes are TRBV6-2 or TRBV6-3 and TRBJ1-6, with D possibly being TRBD1 (6 bases). Germline V gives CDR1 MNHEY, CDR2 SVGEGT. Trimming removed 0 bases from V and 7 bases from J, with 19 bases in between. The CDR3 extends over 18 amino acids. For the CDR3, the DNA is TGTGCCAGCAGTTACTCGGGTACAGGGCCCGGGGTAAATTCACCCCTCCACTTT. Protein sequence: CASSYSGTGPGVNSPLHF.

The gene calls are TRBV7-2 and TRBJ1-3; D unclear. The germline V gene encodes CDR1 SGHTA and CDR2 FQGNSA. The CDR3 has 13 residues. V shed 1 base and J shed 7 bases, with 8 bases lying between them. CDR3 sequence: CASSLGQWNTIYF. In nucleotides, the CDR3 is TGTGCCAGCAGCTTAGGGCAGTGGAACACCATATATTTT.

This clone was picked up one time. The CDR3 DNA sequence: TGCAGTGCTAGTGACGCAGGCTATGAAAAACTGTTTTTT. The encoded protein is CSASDAGYEKLFF. The chain recombines TRBV20-1 with TRBJ1-4, with D unresolved. V lost 3 bases, J lost 6 bases, and 11 bases lay in between. The CDR3 covers 13 residues. Germline-derived CDR1 and CDR2 are DFQATT and SNEGSKA (reference sequence).

J is TRBJ2-3 and V is TRBV2; 7 nucleotides line up with TRBD2. Germline-derived CDR1 and CDR2 are SNHLY and FYNNEI. Unmatched junction bases numbered 8, after V lost 5 bases and J lost 6 bases. This CDR3 spans 14 amino acids. CDR3 sequence (DNA): TGTGCCAGCAGTCCAGCGGGGCTCGCGGATACGCAGTATTTT. It yields the protein CASSPAGLADTQYF. Full variable domain (outside the CDR3, taken from reference TRBV2 and TRBJ2-3): EPEVTQTPSHQVTQMGQEVILRCVPISNHLYFYWYRQILGQKVEFLVSFYNNEISEKSEIFDDQFSVERPDGSNFTLKIRSTKLEDSAMYFCASSPAGLADTQYFGPGTRLTVL.

This clone turned up a few times. Here the CDR3 reads CASSQPGTGSNEKLFF. CDR3 coding DNA: TGCGCCAGCAGCCAACCCGGGACAGGGAGTAATGAAAAACTGTTTTTT. This sequence joins TRBV4-1 and TRBJ1-4; 9 bases fit TRBD1. The V and J ends lost 2 bases and 4 bases, in that order; junction bases with no gene match: 5. The CDR3 extends over 16 amino acids. Germline V lookup: CDR1 MGHRA, CDR2 YSYEKL.

The gene calls are TRBV28 and TRBJ1-1; tentatively, D is TRBD1 (6 bases). V lost 6 bases to trimming and J lost 2 bases, with 16 bases between them. This CDR3 is 15 amino acids long. The V gene's germline CDR1 is MDHEN and CDR2 SYDVKM. CDR3 sequence (DNA): TGTGCCAGCAGCCCCCTTGGCAGGGGAAACACTGAAGCTTTCTTT. It codes for CASSPLGRGNTEAFF.

A few counts support this clone. The genes are TRBV18 and TRBJ1-1; D uncertain. The germline V gene encodes CDR1 KGHSH and CDR2 LQKENI. This CDR3 has 14 residues. V gave up 3 bases and J gave up 3 bases, with 11 bases separating them. The DNA of the CDR3 is TGTGCCAGCTCACCCGCGCAGGTGGACACTGAAGCTTTCTTT. Protein: CASSPAQVDTEAFF.